The subject of this entry is one TCR beta chain. The data were taken from a study of blood T cell repertoires in COVID-19. Study information: Some COVID-19 samples were acute and others convalescent; all came from the United States, Italy and Spain. PBMCs, B-cell-depleted T cells, or T cells were the source of the cDNA or gDNA that made up the material.

This CDR3 has 15 residues. V shed 1 base, J shed 2 bases, and the junction held 3 bases outside the gene matches. Germline assignment: CDR1 KGHSH and CDR2 LQKENI. Sequenced by immunoSEQ multiplex PCR; TCRdb stores in-frame clones only, minus some. This table has 400,000 or so clones, around nine tenths appearing once. The sequenced material came from peripheral blood. This chain joins TRBV18 and TRBJ2-3; TRBD2 matches 7 bases. This receptor was taken from a human donor in a cohort sampled during active COVID-19. The CDR3 DNA reads TGTGCCAGCTCACCACTTACTAGCGCCACAGATACGCAGTATTTT. Protein: CASSPLTSATDTQYF.